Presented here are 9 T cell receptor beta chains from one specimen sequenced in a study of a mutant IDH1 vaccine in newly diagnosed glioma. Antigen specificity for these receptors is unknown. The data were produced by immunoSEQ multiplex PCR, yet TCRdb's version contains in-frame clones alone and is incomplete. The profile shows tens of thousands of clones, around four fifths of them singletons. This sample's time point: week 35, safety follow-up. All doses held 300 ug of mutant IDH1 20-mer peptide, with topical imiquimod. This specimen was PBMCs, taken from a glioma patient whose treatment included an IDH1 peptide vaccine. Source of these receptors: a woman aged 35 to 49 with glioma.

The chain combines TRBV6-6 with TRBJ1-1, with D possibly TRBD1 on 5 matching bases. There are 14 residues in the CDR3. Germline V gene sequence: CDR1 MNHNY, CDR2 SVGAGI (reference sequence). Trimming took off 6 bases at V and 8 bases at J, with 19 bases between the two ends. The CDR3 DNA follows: TGTGCCAGCAGGCCCGAAGGGGCTCTCGGGGAAGCTTTCTTT. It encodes CASRPEGALGEAFF.

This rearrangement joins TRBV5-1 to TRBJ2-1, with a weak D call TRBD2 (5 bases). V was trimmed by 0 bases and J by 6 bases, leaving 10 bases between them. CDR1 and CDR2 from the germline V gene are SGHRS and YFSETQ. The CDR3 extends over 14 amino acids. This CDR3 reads CASSLASAGNEQFF. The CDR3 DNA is TGCGCCAGCAGCTTGGCGTCTGCGGGCAATGAGCAGTTCTTC.

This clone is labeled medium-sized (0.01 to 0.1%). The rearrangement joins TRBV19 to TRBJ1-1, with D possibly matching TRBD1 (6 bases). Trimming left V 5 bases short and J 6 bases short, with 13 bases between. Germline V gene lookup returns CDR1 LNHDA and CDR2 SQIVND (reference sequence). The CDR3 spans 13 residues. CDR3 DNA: TGTGCCAGTAGTCCGGGAGGGGGTCCTGAAGCTTTCTTT. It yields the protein CASSPGGGPEAFF.

Here the CDR3 reads CASIGQGVHYGYTF. CDR3 DNA: TGTGCCAGCATTGGACAGGGCGTGCACTATGGCTACACCTTC. The V call is TRBV25-1, the J call TRBJ1-2, with 8 bases fitting TRBD1. Trimming cost V 7 bases and J 3 bases; bases outside gene matches: 7. The CDR3 has 14 amino acids. Germline CDR1 MGHDK, CDR2 SYGVNS.

The CDR3 DNA reads as TGTGCCAGCAGCTCAGGGGTTGAGCAGTTCTTC. This encodes CASSSGVEQFF. The chain recombines TRBV5-6 with TRBJ2-1; tentatively, D is TRBD1 (6 bases). The CDR3 runs to 11 residues. Germline loops: CDR1 SGHDT, CDR2 YYEEEE. V lost 3 bases and J 9 bases, leaving 7 bases between the germline ends.

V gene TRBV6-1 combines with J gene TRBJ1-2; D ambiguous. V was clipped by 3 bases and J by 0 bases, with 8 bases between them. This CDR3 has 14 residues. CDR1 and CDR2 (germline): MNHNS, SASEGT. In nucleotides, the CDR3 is TGTGCCAGCAGTGAGGCGGGCGCTAACTATGGCTACACCTTC. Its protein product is CASSEAGANYGYTF.

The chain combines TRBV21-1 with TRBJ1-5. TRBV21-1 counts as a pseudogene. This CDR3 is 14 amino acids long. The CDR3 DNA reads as TGTGCCAGCTCTAAACGGGCGGTTAAGAAGCCCCAGCATTTT. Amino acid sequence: CASSKRAVKKPQHF.

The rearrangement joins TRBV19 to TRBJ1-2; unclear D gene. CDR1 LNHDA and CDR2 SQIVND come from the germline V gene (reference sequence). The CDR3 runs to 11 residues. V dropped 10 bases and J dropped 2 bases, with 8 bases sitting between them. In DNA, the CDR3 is TGTGCCATCTCTCGGAACTATGGCTACACCTTC. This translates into CAISRNYGYTF.

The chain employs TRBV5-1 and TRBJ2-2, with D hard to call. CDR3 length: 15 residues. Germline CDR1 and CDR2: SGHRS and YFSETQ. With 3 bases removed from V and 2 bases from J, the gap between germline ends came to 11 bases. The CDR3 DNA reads TGCGCCAGCAGCTCCGGGCAGGTCAACACCGGGGAGCTGTTTTTT. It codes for CASSSGQVNTGELFF.